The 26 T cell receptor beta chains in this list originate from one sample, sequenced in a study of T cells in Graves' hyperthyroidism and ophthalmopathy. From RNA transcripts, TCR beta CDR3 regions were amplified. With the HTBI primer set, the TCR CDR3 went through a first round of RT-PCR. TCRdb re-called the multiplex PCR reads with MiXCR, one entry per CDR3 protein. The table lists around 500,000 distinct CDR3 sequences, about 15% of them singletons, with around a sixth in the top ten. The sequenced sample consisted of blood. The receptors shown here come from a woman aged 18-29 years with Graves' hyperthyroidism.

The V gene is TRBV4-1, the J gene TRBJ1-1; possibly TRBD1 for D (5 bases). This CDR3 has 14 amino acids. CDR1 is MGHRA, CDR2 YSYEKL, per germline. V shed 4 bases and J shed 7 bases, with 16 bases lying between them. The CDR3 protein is CASSPLGARYEAFF. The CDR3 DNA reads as TGCGCCAGCAGCCCCTTAGGGGCGCGGTATGAAGCTTTCTTT.

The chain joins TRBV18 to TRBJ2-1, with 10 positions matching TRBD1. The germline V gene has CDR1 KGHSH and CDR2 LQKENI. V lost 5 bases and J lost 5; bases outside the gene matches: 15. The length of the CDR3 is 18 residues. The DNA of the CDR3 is TGTGCCAGCTCAAGGCAGCAGACAGGGGGCTCACGGGACAATGAGCAGTTCTTC. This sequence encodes CASSRQQTGGSRDNEQFF.

The CDR3 nucleotides are TGTGCCAGCAGCTTACGTAGGACAGCAACGAACACTGAAGCTTTCTTT. This translates into CASSLRRTATNTEAFF. J is TRBJ1-1 and V is TRBV7-3, with D possibly being TRBD1 (6 bases). Looked up from germline, CDR1 is SGHTA and CDR2 is FQGTGA. The CDR3 sequence is 16 residues long. Trimming removed 2 bases from V and 1 base from J, with 14 bases in between.

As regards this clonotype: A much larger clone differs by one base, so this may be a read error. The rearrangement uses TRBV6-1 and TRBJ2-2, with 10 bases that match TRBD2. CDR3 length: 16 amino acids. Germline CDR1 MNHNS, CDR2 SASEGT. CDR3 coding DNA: TGTACCAGCAGACGAGGGACTAGCGTAAACACCGGGGAGCTGTTTTTT. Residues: CTSRRGTSVNTGELFF.

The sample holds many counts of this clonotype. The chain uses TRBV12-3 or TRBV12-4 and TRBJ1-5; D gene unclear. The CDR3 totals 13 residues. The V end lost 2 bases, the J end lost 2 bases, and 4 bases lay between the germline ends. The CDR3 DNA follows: TGTGCCAGCAGTTTAAACGGCAATCAGCCCCAGCATTTT. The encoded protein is CASSLNGNQPQHF.

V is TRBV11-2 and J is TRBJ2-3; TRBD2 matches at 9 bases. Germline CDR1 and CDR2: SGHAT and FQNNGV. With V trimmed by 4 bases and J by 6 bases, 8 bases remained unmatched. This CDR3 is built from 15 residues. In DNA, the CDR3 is TGTGCCAGCAGCTCCACCCTCGCGGGGGGGGATACGCAGTATTTT. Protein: CASSSTLAGGDTQYF.

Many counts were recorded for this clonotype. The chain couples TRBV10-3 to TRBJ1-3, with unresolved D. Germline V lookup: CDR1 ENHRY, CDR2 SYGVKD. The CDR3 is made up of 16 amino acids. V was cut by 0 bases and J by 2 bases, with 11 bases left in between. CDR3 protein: CAISESGPHTGNTIYF. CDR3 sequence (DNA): TGTGCCATCAGTGAGTCGGGTCCACACACTGGAAACACCATATATTTT.

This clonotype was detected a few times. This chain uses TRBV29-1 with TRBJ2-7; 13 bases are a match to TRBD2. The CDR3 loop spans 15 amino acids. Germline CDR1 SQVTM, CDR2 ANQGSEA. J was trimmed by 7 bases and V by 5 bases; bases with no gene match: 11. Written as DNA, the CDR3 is TGCAGCGTTCGTGCCGGGACTAGCGGGGCGATTGAGCAGTACTTC. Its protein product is CSVRAGTSGAIEQYF.

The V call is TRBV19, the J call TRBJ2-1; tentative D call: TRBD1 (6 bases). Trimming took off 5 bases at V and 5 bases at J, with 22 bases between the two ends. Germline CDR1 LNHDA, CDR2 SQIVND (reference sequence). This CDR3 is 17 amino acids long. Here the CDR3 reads CASSVQGTPSNDNEQFF. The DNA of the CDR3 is TGTGCCAGTAGTGTTCAAGGGACACCGTCCAACGACAATGAGCAGTTCTTC.

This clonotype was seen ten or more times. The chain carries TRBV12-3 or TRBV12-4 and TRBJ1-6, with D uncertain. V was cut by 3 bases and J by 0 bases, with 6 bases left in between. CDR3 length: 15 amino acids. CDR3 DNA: TGTGCCAGCAGTTTTAGCAGCTCCTATAATTCACCCCTCCACTTT. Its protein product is CASSFSSSYNSPLHF.

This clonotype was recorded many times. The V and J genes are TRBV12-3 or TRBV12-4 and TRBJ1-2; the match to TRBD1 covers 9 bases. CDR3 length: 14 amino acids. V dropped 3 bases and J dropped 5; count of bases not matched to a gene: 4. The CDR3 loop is CASSLGGTGYGYTF. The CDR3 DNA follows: TGTGCCAGCAGTTTGGGCGGGACAGGGTATGGCTACACCTTC.

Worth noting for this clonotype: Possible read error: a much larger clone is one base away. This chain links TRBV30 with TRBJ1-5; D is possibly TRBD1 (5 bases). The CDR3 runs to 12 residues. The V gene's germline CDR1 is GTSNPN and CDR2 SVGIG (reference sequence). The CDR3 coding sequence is TGTACCCCCAGCCCAGGGAATCAGCCCCAGCATTTT. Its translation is CTPSPGNQPQHF.

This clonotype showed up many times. CDR3 bases: TGTGCCACCAGTGATTCTTCCTCCTACGAGCAGTACTTC. As protein: CATSDSSSYEQYF. The V call is TRBV24-1, the J call TRBJ2-7; D is uncertain. The germline V and J ends were trimmed by 2 bases and 0 bases, with 4 bases remaining between them. This CDR3 contains 13 residues. Germline V CDR1 and CDR2: KGHDR, SFDVKD.

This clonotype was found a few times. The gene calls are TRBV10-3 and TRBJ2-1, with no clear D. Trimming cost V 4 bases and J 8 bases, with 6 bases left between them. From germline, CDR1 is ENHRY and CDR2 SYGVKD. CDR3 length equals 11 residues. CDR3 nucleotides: TGTGCCATCAGTGCCGACGATGAGCAGTTCTTC. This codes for CAISADDEQFF.

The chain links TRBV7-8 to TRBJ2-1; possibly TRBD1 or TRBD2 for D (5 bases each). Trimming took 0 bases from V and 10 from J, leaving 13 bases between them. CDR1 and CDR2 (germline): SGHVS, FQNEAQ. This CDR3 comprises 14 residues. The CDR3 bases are TGTGCCAGCAGCTTAGCGGGGGTCGGGGAGGAGCAGTTCTTC. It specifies CASSLAGVGEEQFF.

CDR3 DNA sequence: TGTGCCAGCTCACCCGGGACAGGGGGGGACACTGAAGCTTTCTTT. Protein product: CASSPGTGGDTEAFF. J is TRBJ1-1 and V is TRBV18; the match to TRBD1 covers 11 bases. The CDR3 loop spans 15 amino acids. Trimming cost V 3 bases and J 3 bases; bases outside gene matches: 3. Germline V gives CDR1 KGHSH, CDR2 LQKENI.

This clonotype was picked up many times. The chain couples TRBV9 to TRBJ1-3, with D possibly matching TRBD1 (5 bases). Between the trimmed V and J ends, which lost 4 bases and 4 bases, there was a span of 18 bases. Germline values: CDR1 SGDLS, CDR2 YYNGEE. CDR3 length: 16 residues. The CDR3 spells CASSTTGGEGGNTIYF. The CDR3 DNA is TGTGCCAGCAGCACTACCGGGGGGGAAGGCGGAAACACCATATATTTT. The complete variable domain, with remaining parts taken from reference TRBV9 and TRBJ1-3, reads DSGVTQTPKHLITATGQRVTLRCSPRSGDLSVYWYQQSLDQGLQFLIQYYNGEERAKGNILERFSAQQFPDLHSELNLSSLELGDSALYFCASSTTGGEGGNTIYFGEGSWLTVV.

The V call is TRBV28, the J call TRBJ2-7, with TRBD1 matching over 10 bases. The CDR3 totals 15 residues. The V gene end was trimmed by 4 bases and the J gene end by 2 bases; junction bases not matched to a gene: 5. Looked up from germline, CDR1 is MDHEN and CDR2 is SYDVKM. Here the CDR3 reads CASSSGTGAAYEQYF. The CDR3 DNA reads TGTGCCAGCAGTTCCGGGACAGGGGCGGCCTACGAGCAGTACTTC.

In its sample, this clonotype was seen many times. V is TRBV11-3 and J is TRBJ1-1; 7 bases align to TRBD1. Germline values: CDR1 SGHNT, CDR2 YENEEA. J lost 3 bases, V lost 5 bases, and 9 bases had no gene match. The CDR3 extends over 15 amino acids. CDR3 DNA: TGTGCCAGCAGCGCTAGGACAGGTGAATACACTGAAGCTTTCTTT. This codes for CASSARTGEYTEAFF.

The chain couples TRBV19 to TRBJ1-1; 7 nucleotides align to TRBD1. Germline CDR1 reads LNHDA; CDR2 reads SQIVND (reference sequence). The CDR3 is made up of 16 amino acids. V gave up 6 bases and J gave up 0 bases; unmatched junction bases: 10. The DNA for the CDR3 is TGTGCCAGTAGAGGGAGCTACGGACAGGTGAACACTGAAGCTTTCTTT. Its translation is CASRGSYGQVNTEAFF.

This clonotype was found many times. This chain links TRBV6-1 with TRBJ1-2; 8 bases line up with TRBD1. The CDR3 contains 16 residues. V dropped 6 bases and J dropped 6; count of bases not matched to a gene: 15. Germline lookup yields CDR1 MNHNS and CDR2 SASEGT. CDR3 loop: CASSLALQGASDGYTF. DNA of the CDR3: TGTGCCAGCAGCCTAGCACTCCAGGGGGCGTCGGATGGCTACACCTTC.

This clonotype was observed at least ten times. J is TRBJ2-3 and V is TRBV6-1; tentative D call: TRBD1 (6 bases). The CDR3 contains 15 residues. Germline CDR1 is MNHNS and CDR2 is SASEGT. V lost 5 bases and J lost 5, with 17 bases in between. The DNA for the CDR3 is TGTGCCAGCAGTTATATGGGACACCGCGAAGATACGCAGTATTTT. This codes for CASSYMGHREDTQYF.

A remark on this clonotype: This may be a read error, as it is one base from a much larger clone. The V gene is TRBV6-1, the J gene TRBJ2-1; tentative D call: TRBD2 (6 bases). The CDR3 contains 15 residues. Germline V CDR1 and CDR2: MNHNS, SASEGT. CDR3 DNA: TGTACCAGCAGAAGGTCTAGCGACTTAACCAATGAGCAGTTCTTC. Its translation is CTSRRSSDLTNEQFF.

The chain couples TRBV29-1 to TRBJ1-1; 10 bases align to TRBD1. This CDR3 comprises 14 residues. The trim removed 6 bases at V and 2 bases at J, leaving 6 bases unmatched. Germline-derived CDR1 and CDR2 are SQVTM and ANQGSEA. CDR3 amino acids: CSVHRTGGNTEAFF. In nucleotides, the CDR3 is TGCAGCGTCCACCGGACAGGGGGAAACACTGAAGCTTTCTTT.

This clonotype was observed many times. The CDR3 sequence: CASSFMGSTEAFF. The CDR3 DNA is TGCGCCAGCAGCTTCATGGGGAGTACTGAAGCTTTCTTT. The chain joins TRBV5-1 to TRBJ1-1; D is ambiguous. Trimming cost V 2 bases and J 5 bases, with 10 bases left between them. CDR3 length: 13 amino acids. Germline CDR1 is SGHRS and CDR2 is YFSETQ.

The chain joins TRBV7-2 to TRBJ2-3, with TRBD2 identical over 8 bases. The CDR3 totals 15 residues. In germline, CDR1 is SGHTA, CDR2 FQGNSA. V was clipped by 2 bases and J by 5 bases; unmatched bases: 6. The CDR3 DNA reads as TGTGCCAGCAGCTTACAAGCGGGAGCAGAAGATACGCAGTATTTT. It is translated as CASSLQAGAEDTQYF.